This T cell receptor beta chain was identified during a study of blood T cell repertoires in COVID-19. Study overall: Sample material is recorded as cDNA or gDNA derived from T cells, B-cell-depleted T cells, or PBMCs.

Seattle cases were enrolled at active infection and followed longitudinally. The V gene's germline CDR1 is SGHTA and CDR2 FQGNSA. The CDR3 sequence is 16 residues long. V was clipped by 3 bases and J by 4 bases; unmatched bases: 9. Measured with immunoSEQ multiplex PCR; TCRdb has only the in-frame clones, and not every one. The sample includes roughly 200,000 clones, roughly 92% of them seen just once. The sequence came from a man aged 30 to 39 with COVID-19, enrolled during active disease. The V and J genes are TRBV7-2 and TRBJ1-2, with 9 bases matching TRBD1. Sequenced: peripheral blood. The CDR3: CASSFTGTGSTYGYTF. The CDR3 nucleotides are TGTGCCAGCAGCTTCACCGGGACAGGGAGTACCTATGGCTACACCTTC.